This TCR beta chain was recorded in a study of cytomegalovirus exposure and HLA in healthy donors. 60 Vbeta and 13 Jbeta primers were used in PCR. Profiled with immunoSEQ multiplex PCR; TCRdb holds only in-frame clones, not every one. The repertoire holds about 160,000 clones, with around 77% as singletons. Trimming took off 1 base at V and 3 bases at J, with 12 bases between the two ends. The germline V gene encodes CDR1 SQVTM and CDR2 ANQGSEA. The CDR3 is 14 residues long. What was sequenced was PBMCs. V usage is TRBV29-1 and J usage is TRBJ1-1; TRBD1 is a possible D gene (6 bases). The sequence derives from a woman aged 30 to 39 in good health and CMV-seronegative. The CDR3 nucleotides read TGCAGCGTTGAAGGGTCTGCAGGGGACACTGAAGCTTTCTTT. It is translated as CSVEGSAGDTEAFF.